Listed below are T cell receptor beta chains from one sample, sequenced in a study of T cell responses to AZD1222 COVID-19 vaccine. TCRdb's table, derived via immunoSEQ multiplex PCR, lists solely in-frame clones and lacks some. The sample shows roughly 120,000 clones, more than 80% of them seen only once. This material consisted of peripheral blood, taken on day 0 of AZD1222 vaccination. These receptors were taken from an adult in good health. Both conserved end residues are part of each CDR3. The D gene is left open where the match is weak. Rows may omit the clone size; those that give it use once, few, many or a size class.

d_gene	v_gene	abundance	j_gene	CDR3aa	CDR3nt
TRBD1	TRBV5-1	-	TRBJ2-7	CASNPGTVPYEQYF	TGCGCCAGCAACCCCGGGACAGTGCCCTACGAGCAGTACTTC
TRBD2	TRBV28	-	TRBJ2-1	CASGGQEGGEQFF	TGTGCCAGCGGGGGTCAGGAGGGAGGGGAGCAGTTCTTC
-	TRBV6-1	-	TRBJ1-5	CASSEEPGHSPYQPQHF	TGTGCCAGCAGTGAAGAGCCGGGACATAGCCCTTATCAGCCCCAGCATTTT
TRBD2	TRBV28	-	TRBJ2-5	CASSAPGGSQTQYF	TGTGCCAGCAGCGCACCCGGGGGGTCGCAGACCCAGTACTTC
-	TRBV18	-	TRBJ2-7	CASSLAGGLYEQYF	TGTGCCAGCTCACTAGCAGGAGGGTTGTACGAGCAGTACTTC
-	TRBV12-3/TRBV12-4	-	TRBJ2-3	CASCLGGRTQYF	TGTGCCAGCTGTCTCGGGGGAAGGACGCAGTATTTT
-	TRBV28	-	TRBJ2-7	CASSSGSSYEQYF	TGTGCCAGCAGTTCCGGGAGCTCCTACGAGCAGTACTTC
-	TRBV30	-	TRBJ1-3	CAWSGRKLFYTIYF	TGTGCCTGGAGTGGGAGAAAGCTCTTCTACACCATATATTTT
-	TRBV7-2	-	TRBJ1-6	CASSIGSHENSPLHF	TGTGCCAGCAGCATTGGGTCACACGAGAATTCACCCCTCCACTTT
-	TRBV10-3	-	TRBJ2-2	CAISEQGGTGELFF	TGTGCCATCAGTGAGCAGGGGGGCACCGGGGAGCTGTTTTTT
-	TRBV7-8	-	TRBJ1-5	CASSLAWTANLLGNQPQHF	TGTGCCAGCAGCTTAGCTTGGACAGCCAATCTTTTGGGCAATCAGCCCCAGCATTTT
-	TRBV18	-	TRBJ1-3	CASSLIRQTGNTIYF	TGTGCCAGCTCCCTGATCCGGCAGACTGGAAACACCATATATTTT
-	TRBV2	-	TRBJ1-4	CASSAELSIGGKLFF	TGTGCCAGCAGTGCAGAGCTCAGCATAGGGGGAAAACTGTTTTTT
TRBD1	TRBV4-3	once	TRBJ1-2	CASSQDLQGTHGYTF	TGCGCCAGCAGCCAAGATTTACAGGGGACCCATGGCTACACCTTC
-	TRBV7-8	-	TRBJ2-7	CASSLDLGYEQYF	TGTGCCAGCAGCTTAGATCTGGGTTACGAGCAGTACTTC
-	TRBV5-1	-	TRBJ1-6	CASSPKEANSPLHF	TGCGCCAGCAGCCCCAAAGAGGCTAATTCACCCCTCCACTTT
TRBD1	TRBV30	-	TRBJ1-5	CAWEDRVGQPQHF	TGTGCCTGGGAAGACAGGGTCGGGCAGCCCCAGCATTTT
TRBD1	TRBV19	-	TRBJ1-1	CASSIRQGVWTEAFF	TGTGCCAGTAGTATTCGACAGGGAGTTTGGACTGAAGCTTTCTTT
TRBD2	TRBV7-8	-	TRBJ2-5	CASSPQGLAAYQETQYF	TGTGCCAGCAGCCCCCAGGGACTAGCGGCCTACCAAGAGACCCAGTACTTC
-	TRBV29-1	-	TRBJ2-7	CSVMDSPTYEQYF	TGCAGCGTAATGGACAGCCCTACTTATGAGCAGTACTTC
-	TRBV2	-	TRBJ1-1	CASSWIIQNTEAFF	TGTGCCAGCAGTTGGATCATTCAGAACACTGAAGCTTTCTTT
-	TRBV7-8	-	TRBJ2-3	CASSLEGLTDTQYF	TGTGCCAGCAGCTTAGAAGGGCTCACAGATACGCAGTATTTT